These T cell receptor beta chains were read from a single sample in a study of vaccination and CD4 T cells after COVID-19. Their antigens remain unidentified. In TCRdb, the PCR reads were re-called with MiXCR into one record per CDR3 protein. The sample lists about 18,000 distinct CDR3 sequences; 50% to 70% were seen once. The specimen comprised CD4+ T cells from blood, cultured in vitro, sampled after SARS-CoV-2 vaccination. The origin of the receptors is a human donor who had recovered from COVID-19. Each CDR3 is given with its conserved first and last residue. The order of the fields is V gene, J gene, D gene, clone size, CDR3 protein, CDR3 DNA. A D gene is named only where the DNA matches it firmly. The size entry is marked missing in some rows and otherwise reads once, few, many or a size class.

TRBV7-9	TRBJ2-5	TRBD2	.	CASSFGLAVGTQYF	TGTGCCAGCAGCTTCGGGCTAGCGGTAGGGACCCAGTACTTC
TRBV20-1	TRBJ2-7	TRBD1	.	CSATFSGTGDPYEQYF	TGCAGTGCTACATTTTCCGGGACAGGGGACCCCTACGAGCAGTACTTC
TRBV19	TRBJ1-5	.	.	CASSIGRAGRNQPQHF	TGTGCCAGTAGTATAGGGAGGGCAGGGCGCAATCAGCCCCAGCATTTT
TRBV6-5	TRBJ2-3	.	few	CASSYRRADTQYF	TGTGCCAGCAGTTACCGGAGGGCAGATACGCAGTATTTT
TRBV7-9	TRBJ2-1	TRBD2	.	CASSLDRSSGGNNEQFF	TGTGCCAGCAGCTTAGATCGGTCTAGCGGGGGAAACAATGAGCAGTTCTTC
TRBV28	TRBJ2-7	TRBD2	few	CASSLMGGNYEQYF	TGTGCCAGCAGCCTAATGGGAGGGAACTACGAGCAGTACTTC
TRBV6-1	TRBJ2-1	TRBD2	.	CASRTSGRFSGDEQFF	TGTGCCAGCAGAACTAGCGGGAGGTTCTCGGGGGATGAGCAGTTCTTC
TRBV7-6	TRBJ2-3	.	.	CASSLASAGDSTDTQYF	TGTGCCAGCAGCTTAGCGTCGGCAGGGGATAGCACAGATACGCAGTATTTT
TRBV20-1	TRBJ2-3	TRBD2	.	CSARGFGGGDTQYF	TGCAGTGCTAGAGGTTTTGGGGGAGGGGATACGCAGTATTTT
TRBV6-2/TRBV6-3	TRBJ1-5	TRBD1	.	CASSTKTGIVHQPQHF	TGTGCCAGCAGCACCAAGACAGGGATCGTCCATCAGCCCCAGCATTTT
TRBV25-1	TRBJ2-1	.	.	CASSGVSYNEQFF	TGTGCCAGCAGCGGAGTTTCCTACAATGAGCAGTTCTTC
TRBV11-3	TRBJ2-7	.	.	CASSSVTGTEQYF	TGTGCCAGCAGCTCGGTAACAGGAACCGAGCAGTACTTC
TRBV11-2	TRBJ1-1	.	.	CASSLGMGGRLNTEAFF	TGTGCCAGCAGCTTAGGAATGGGCGGCAGGCTGAACACTGAAGCTTTCTTT
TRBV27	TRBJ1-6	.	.	CASSLGSSYNSPLHF	TGTGCCAGCAGTTTAGGGAGCTCCTATAATTCACCCCTCCACTTT
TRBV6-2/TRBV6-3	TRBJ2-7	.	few	CASSYSHHSPGTYEQYF	TGTGCCAGCAGTTACTCCCACCATAGTCCGGGGACCTACGAGCAGTACTTC
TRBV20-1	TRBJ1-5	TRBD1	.	CSAPGQGSGGNQPQHF	TGCAGTGCCCCGGGACAGGGATCAGGGGGCAATCAGCCCCAGCATTTT
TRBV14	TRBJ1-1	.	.	CASSQDRFGDAFF	TGTGCCAGCAGCCAAGACAGGTTCGGGGATGCTTTCTTT
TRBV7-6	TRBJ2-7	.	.	CASSPATGRNEQYF	TGTGCCAGCAGCCCCGCGACAGGTCGGAACGAGCAGTACTTC
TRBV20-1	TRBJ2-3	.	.	CSARDPIQVTDTQYF	TGCAGTGCTAGAGATCCAATACAAGTCACAGATACGCAGTATTTT
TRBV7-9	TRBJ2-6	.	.	CASSLLVSWANVLTF	TGTGCCAGCAGTTTACTGGTCTCTTGGGCCAACGTCCTGACTTTC
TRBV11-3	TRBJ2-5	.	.	CASSLGVRVDLGTQYF	TGTGCCAGCAGCTTAGGGGTGCGCGTTGATCTCGGGACCCAGTACTTC
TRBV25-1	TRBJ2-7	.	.	CASSERDITYQYF	TGTGCCAGCAGTGAACGGGACATCACGTACCAGTACTTC
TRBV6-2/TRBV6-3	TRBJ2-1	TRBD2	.	CASSYVAGGRDEQFF	TGTGCCAGCAGTTACGTAGCGGGGGGGCGAGATGAGCAGTTCTTC
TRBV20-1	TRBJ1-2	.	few	CSAPRGTLGDGYTF	TGCAGTGCTCCACGGGGGACACTGGGAGACGGCTACACCTTC
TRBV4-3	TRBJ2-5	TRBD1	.	CASSQEGDRGETQYF	TGCGCCAGCAGCCAAGAAGGAGACAGGGGGGAGACCCAGTACTTC
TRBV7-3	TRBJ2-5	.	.	CASSPNGHQETQYF	TGTGCCAGCAGCCCGAACGGACACCAAGAGACCCAGTACTTC
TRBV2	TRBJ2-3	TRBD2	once	CASSGGLAVSTDTQYF	TGTGCCAGCAGCGGGGGGTTAGCGGTTAGCACAGATACGCAGTATTTT
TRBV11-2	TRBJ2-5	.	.	CASSGDRFQETQYF	TGTGCCAGCAGCGGAGACAGATTCCAAGAGACCCAGTACTTC
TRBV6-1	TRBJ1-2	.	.	CASSEVQGPGANYGYTF	TGTGCCAGCAGTGAAGTTCAAGGGCCGGGAGCTAACTATGGCTACACCTTC
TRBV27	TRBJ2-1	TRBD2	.	CASSPRLAGYYDPSYNEQFF	TGTGCCAGCAGTCCCCGACTAGCGGGCTACTACGACCCCTCCTACAATGAGCAGTTCTTC
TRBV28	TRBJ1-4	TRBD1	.	CASSSPGTGSNEKLFF	TGTGCCAGCAGTAGCCCCGGGACAGGGTCGAATGAAAAACTGTTTTTT
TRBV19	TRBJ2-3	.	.	CASSGPSVGDTQYF	TGTGCCAGTAGTGGCCCTTCAGTGGGAGATACGCAGTATTTT
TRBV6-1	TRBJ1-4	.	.	CASSEAIKVVTNEKLFF	TGTGCCAGCAGTGAAGCGATCAAGGTCGTAACTAATGAAAAACTGTTTTTT
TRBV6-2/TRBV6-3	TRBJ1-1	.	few	CASSYSHRGRDEAFF	TGTGCCAGCAGTTACTCACATCGGGGGAGAGATGAAGCTTTCTTT
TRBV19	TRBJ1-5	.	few	CASSIQGLSNQPQHF	TGTGCCAGTAGTATCCAGGGACTAAGCAATCAGCCCCAGCATTTT
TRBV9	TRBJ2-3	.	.	CASSVRQGTDTQYF	TGTGCCAGCAGCGTAAGACAGGGCACAGATACGCAGTATTTT
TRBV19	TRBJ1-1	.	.	CASSIGQNTEAFF	TGTGCCAGTAGTATCGGGCAGAACACTGAAGCTTTCTTT
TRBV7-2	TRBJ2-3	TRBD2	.	CASSSQLAGGVDTQYF	TGTGCCAGCAGCTCGCAACTAGCGGGAGGTGTAGATACGCAGTATTTT
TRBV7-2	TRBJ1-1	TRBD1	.	CASRTDRGGTEAFF	TGTGCCAGCAGGACGGACAGGGGTGGCACTGAAGCTTTCTTT
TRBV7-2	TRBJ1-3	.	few	CASSLTGSGNTIYF	TGTGCCAGCAGCTTAACAGGGTCCGGAAACACCATATATTTT
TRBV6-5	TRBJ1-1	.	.	CASSYSSGNWAEAFF	TGTGCCAGCAGTTACTCGAGTGGGAATTGGGCTGAAGCTTTCTTT
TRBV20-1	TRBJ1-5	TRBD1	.	CSARTGLQPQHF	TGCAGTGCGCGGACAGGTCTTCAGCCCCAGCATTTT
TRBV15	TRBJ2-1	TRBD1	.	CATSRAGTGAYNEQFF	TGTGCCACCAGCAGAGCCGGGACAGGGGCCTACAATGAGCAGTTCTTC
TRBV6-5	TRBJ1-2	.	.	CASSSPRQPYGYTF	TGTGCCAGCAGTTCCCCCCGTCAGCCCTATGGCTACACCTTC
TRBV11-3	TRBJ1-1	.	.	CASSLVDTEAFF	TGTGCCAGCAGCTTAGTGGACACTGAAGCTTTCTTT
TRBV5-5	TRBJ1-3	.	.	CASSGGRGLTGNTIYF	TGTGCCAGCAGCGGCGGACGGGGATTAACTGGAAACACCATATATTTT
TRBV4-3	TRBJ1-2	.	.	CASSQDRVAGAYGYTF	TGCGCCAGCAGCCAAGATCGGGTGGCAGGGGCGTATGGCTACACCTTC
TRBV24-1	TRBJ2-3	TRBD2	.	CATRGEGPTNTQYF	TGTGCCACCAGGGGGGAGGGGCCCACAAATACGCAGTATTTT